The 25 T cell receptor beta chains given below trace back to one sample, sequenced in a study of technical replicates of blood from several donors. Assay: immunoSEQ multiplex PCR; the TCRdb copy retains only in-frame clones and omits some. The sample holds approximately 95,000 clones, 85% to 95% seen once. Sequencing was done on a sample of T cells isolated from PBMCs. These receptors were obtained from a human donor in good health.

The CDR3 coding sequence is TGTGCCAGCAGTTTGGGACAGGGGATTGCTGAAGCTTTCTTT. It encodes CASSLGQGIAEAFF. This chain joins TRBV28 and TRBJ1-1; 10 nucleotides match TRBD1. The germline V gene encodes CDR1 MDHEN and CDR2 SYDVKM. The CDR3 loop spans 14 amino acids. With V trimmed by 3 bases and J by 6 bases, 4 bases remained unmatched.

The CDR3 here is CASSITSGTYEQYF. CDR3 DNA: TGCGCCAGCAGCATCACTAGCGGGACTTACGAGCAGTACTTC. This chain links TRBV4-1 with TRBJ2-7, with 10 bases identical to TRBD2. After removal of 5 bases from V and 4 bases from J, the junction contained 5 bases not matched to a gene. Germline V gene sequence: CDR1 MGHRA, CDR2 YSYEKL. CDR3 length: 14 amino acids.

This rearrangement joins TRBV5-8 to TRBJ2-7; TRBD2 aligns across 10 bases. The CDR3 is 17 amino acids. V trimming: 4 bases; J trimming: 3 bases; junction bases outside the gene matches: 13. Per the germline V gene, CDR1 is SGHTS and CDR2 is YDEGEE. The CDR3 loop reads CASSLGWPGTSDYEQYF. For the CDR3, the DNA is TGTGCCAGCAGCCTGGGCTGGCCCGGGACTAGCGACTACGAGCAGTACTTC.

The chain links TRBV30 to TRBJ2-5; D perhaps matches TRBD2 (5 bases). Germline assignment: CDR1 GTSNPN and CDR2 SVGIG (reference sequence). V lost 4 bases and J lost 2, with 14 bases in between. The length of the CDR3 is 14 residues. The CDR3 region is CAWTRVRSQETQYF. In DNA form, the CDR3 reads TGTGCCTGGACGCGGGTCCGGAGTCAAGAGACCCAGTACTTC. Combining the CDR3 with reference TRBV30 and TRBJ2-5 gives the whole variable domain SQTIHQWPATLVQPVGSPLSLECTVEGTSNPNLYWYRQAAGRGLQLLFYSVGIGQISSEVPQNLSASRPQDRQFILSSKKLLLSDSGFYLCAWTRVRSQETQYFGPGTRLLVL.

The CDR3 protein is CASADRDFLTDTQYF. CDR3 nucleotide sequence: TGTGCCAGCGCTGACCGGGACTTTTTAACAGATACGCAGTATTTT. This chain uses TRBV6-1 with TRBJ2-3, with D possibly TRBD2 on 6 matching bases. The germline V gene encodes CDR1 MNHNS and CDR2 SASEGT. V was shortened by 8 bases and J by 3 bases, with 18 bases between the two germline ends. The CDR3 covers 15 residues.

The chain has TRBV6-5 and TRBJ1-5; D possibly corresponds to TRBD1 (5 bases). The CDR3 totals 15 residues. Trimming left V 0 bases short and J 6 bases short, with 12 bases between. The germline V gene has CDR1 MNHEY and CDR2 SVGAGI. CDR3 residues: CASSYSIGASQPQHF. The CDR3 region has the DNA TGTGCCAGCAGTTACTCGATAGGGGCGAGTCAGCCCCAGCATTTT.

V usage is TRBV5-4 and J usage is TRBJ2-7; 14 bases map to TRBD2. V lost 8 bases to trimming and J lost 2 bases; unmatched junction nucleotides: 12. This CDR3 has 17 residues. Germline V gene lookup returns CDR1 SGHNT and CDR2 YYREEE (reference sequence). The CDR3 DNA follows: TGTGCCAGTAGAACCGGGACTAGCGGGAGCATCGCCTACGAGCAGTACTTC. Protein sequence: CASRTGTSGSIAYEQYF. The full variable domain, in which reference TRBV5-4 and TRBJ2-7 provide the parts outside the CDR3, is ETGVTQSPTHLIKTRGQQVTLRCSSQSGHNTVSWYQQALGQGPQFIFQYYREEENGRGNFPPRFSGLQFPNYSSELNVNALELDDSALYLCASRTGTSGSIAYEQYFGPGTRLTVT.

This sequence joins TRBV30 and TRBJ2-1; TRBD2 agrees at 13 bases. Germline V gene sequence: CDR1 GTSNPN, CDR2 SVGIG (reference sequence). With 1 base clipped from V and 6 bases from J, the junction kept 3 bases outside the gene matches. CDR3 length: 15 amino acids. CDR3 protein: CAWSGTSGSVNEQFF. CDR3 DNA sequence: TGTGCCTGGAGTGGGACTAGCGGGAGTGTCAATGAGCAGTTCTTC.

Here the CDR3 reads CASSIGGLEQYF. The CDR3 region has the DNA TGTGCCAGTAGTATTGGGGGACTGGAGCAGTACTTC. This rearrangement joins TRBV19 to TRBJ2-7, with D tentatively TRBD2 (6 bases). V was clipped by 3 bases and J by 7 bases, with 10 bases between them. The CDR3 sequence is 12 residues long. Germline V gives CDR1 LNHDA, CDR2 SQIVND (reference sequence). The full variable domain, rest sourced from reference TRBV19 and TRBJ2-7, is DGGITQSPKYLFRKEGQNVTLSCEQNLNHDAMYWYRQDPGQGLRLIYYSQIVNDFQKGDIAEGYSVSREKKESFPLTVTSAQKNPTAFYLCASSIGGLEQYFGPGTRLTVT.

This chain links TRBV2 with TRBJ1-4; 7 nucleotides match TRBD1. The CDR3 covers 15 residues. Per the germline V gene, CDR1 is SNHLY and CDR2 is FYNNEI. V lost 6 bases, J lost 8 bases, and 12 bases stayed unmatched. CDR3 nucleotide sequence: TGTGCCAGCAGGATAAAGACAGGGAGGTACGAAAAACTGTTTTTT. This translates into CASRIKTGRYEKLFF.

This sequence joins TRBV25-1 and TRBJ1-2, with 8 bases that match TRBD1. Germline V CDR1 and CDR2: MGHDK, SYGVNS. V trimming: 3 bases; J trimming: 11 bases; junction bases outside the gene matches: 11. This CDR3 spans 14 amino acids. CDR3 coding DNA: TGTGCCAGCAGTGAGGCAGGGGGCTTACGTCAATACACCTTC. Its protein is CASSEAGGLRQYTF.

CDR3 in amino acids: CASSPGLGDEQYF. For the CDR3, the DNA is TGTGCCAGCAGCCCCGGACTAGGGGACGAGCAGTACTTC. V is TRBV7-9 and J is TRBJ2-7; 7 bases agree with TRBD2. V gave up 5 bases and J gave up 5 bases; unmatched junction bases: 6. Germline loops: CDR1 SEHNR, CDR2 FQNEAQ (reference sequence). The CDR3 sequence is 13 residues long.

CDR3 protein: CASSLGDSMSSYEQYF. CDR3 sequence (DNA): TGTGCCAGCAGCTTAGGAGACTCGATGAGCTCCTACGAGCAGTACTTC. The V and J genes are TRBV7-9 and TRBJ2-7; D ambiguous. V lost 1 base and J 0 bases, leaving 13 bases between the germline ends. The CDR3 contains 16 residues. Germline values: CDR1 SEHNR, CDR2 FQNEAQ (reference sequence).

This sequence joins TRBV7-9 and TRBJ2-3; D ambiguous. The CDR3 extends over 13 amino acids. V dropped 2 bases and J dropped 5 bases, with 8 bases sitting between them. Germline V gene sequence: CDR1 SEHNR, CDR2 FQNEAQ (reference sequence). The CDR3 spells CASSLLPRDTQYF. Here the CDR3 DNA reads TGTGCCAGCAGCTTACTCCCCAGAGATACGCAGTATTTT.

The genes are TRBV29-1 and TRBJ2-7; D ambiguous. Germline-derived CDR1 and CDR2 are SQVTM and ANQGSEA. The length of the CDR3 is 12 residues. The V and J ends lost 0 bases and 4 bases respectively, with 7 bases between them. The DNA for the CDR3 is TGCAGCGTTGAAGACTCCTATTACGAGCAGTACTTC. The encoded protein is CSVEDSYYEQYF.

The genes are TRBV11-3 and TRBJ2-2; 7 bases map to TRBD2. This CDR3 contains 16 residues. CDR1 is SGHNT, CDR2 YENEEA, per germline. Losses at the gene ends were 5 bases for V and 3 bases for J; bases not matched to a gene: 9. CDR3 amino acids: CASSGFSRGDTGELFF. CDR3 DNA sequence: TGTGCCAGCAGCGGCTTCTCCCGGGGGGACACCGGGGAGCTGTTTTTT.

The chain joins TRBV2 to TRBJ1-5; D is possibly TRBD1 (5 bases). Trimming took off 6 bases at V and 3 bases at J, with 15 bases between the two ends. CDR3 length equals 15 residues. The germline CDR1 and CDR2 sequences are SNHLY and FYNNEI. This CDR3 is CASRVRESHNQPQHF. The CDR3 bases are TGTGCCAGCAGGGTCAGGGAATCCCACAATCAGCCCCAGCATTTT.

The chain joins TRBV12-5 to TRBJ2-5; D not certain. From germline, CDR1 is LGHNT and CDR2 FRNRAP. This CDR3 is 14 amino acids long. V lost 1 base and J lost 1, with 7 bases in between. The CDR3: CASGLGQSQETQYF. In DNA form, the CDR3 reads TGTGCTAGTGGTTTGGGACAATCCCAAGAGACCCAGTACTTC.

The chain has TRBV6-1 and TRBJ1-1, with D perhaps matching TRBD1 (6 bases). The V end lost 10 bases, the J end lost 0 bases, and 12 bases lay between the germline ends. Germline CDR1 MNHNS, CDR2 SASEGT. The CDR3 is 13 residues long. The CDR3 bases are TGTGCCACCATAAGGACAGTGAACACTGAAGCTTTCTTT. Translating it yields CATIRTVNTEAFF.

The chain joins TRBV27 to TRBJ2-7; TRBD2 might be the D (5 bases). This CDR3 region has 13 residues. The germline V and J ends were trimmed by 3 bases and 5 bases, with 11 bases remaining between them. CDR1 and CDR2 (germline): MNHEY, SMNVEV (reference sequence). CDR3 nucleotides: TGTGCCAGCAGTTTTTTCGGGGAAAACGAGCAGTACTTC. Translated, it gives CASSFFGENEQYF.

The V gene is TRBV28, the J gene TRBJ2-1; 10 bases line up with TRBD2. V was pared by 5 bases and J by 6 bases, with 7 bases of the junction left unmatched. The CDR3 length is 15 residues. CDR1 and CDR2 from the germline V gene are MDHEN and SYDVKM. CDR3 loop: CASSPILAGRNEQFF. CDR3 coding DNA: TGTGCCAGCAGTCCTATACTAGCGGGGCGCAATGAGCAGTTCTTC.

The CDR3 spells CASTSGTSGRAYEQYF. The CDR3 region has the DNA TGTGCCAGCACCTCCGGGACTAGCGGGAGGGCCTACGAGCAGTACTTC. The chain employs TRBV7-8 and TRBJ2-7; TRBD2 aligns across 16 bases. The CDR3 is 16 residues long. Germline CDR1 is SGHVS and CDR2 is FQNEAQ. Trimming took 7 bases from V and 2 from J; bases not matched to a gene: 5.

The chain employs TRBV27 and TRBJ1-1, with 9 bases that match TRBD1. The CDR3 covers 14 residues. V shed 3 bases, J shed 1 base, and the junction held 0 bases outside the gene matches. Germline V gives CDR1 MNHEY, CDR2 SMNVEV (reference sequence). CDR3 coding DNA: TGTGCCAGCAGTTTGGACAGGGGGAACACTGAAGCTTTCTTT. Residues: CASSLDRGNTEAFF.

In nucleotides, the CDR3 is TGTGCCAGCAGCTTAGTACGGTCCTACGAGCAGTACTTC. Amino acids: CASSLVRSYEQYF. The chain employs TRBV11-3 and TRBJ2-7; D not certain. CDR1 and CDR2 from the germline V gene are SGHNT and YENEEA. V was shortened by 1 base and J by 1 base, with 5 bases between the two germline ends. The length of the CDR3 is 13 residues.

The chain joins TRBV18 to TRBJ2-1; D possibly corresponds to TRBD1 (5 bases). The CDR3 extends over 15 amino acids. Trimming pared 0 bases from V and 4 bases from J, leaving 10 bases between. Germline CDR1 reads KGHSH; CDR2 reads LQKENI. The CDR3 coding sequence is TGTGCCAGCTCACCACCAGGGGCGATATACAATGAGCAGTTCTTC. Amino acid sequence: CASSPPGAIYNEQFF.